Presented here are 27 T cell receptor beta chains from one specimen sequenced in a study of cytomegalovirus exposure and HLA in healthy donors. In the PCR, 60 Vbeta and 13 Jbeta primers were used. Sequencing used immunoSEQ multiplex PCR; TCRdb keeps in-frame clones, though not all of them. Of about 160,000 clones listed, approximately 80% are singletons. The sequencing input was PBMCs. These receptors were collected from a boy between 2 and 10 years old in good health and CMV-seronegative.

This chain connects TRBV10-1 to TRBJ2-7; 9 bases fit TRBD2. The CDR3 runs 15 residues. V shed 8 bases and J 6 bases; nucleotides not matched to a gene: 14. Germline lookup yields CDR1 WNHNN and CDR2 SYGVQD (reference sequence). The CDR3 region has the DNA TGCGCCAGCTACCATGCGGGGCGGGAGGGTGTCGAGCAGTACTTC. Translation gives CASYHAGREGVEQYF.

The chain has TRBV4-1 and TRBJ1-1; D may be TRBD1 (5 bases). This CDR3 has 15 amino acids. Trimming stripped 2 bases from V and 4 bases from J, with 14 bases between. Germline V gives CDR1 MGHRA, CDR2 YSYEKL. The CDR3 nucleotides are TGCGCCAGCAGCCAACTCCAGGCCCAGGGCACTGAAGCTTTCTTT. Amino acid sequence: CASSQLQAQGTEAFF.

V usage is TRBV7-9 and J usage is TRBJ2-3; 10 bases agree with TRBD1. Losses at the gene ends were 6 bases for V and 4 bases for J; bases not matched to a gene: 4. CDR3 size: 14 residues. Germline V gene data show CDR1 as SEHNR and CDR2 as FQNEAQ (reference sequence). The CDR3 region is CASRTDRGPDTQYF. As DNA, the CDR3 is TGTGCCAGCAGAACTGACAGGGGGCCAGATACGCAGTATTTT.

This rearrangement joins TRBV27 to TRBJ1-1; 8 bases are a match to TRBD1. The CDR3 length is 15 residues. Germline V CDR1 and CDR2: MNHEY, SMNVEV (reference sequence). J gave up 2 bases and V 5 bases, and 7 bases lay outside the gene matches. The CDR3 DNA reads TGTGCCAGCAGTACCTGGACAGGGCGAAACACTGAAGCTTTCTTT. Its protein product is CASSTWTGRNTEAFF.

V gene TRBV6-1 combines with J gene TRBJ2-1, with 11 bases that match TRBD1. In germline, CDR1 is MNHNS, CDR2 SASEGT. This CDR3 is 15 amino acids long. Trimming at V came to 3 bases and at J to 6 bases, leaving 4 bases not matched to a gene. The DNA for the CDR3 is TGTGCCAGCAGTGAGGACAGGGGGCGCATCAATGAGCAGTTCTTC. Protein sequence: CASSEDRGRINEQFF.

CDR3 loop: CASSLEDRGGNYGYTF. In nucleotides, the CDR3 is TGTGCCAGCAGCCTGGAAGATAGGGGGGGAAACTATGGCTACACCTTC. The chain has TRBV11-2 and TRBJ1-2, with D possibly being TRBD1 (6 bases). The germline gives CDR1 SGHAT, CDR2 FQNNGV. The CDR3 loop spans 16 amino acids. Trimming took 5 bases from V and 2 from J, leaving 18 bases between them.

The J gene is TRBJ1-1, the V gene TRBV4-1, with 8 bases identical to TRBD1. The germline V gene has CDR1 MGHRA and CDR2 YSYEKL. Trimming removed 2 bases from V and 1 base from J; junction bases left unmatched: 0. The CDR3 runs to 14 residues. DNA for the CDR3: TGCGCCAGCAGCCAACAGGGGGCGAACACTGAAGCTTTCTTT. Its translation is CASSQQGANTEAFF.

The V and J genes are TRBV7-2 and TRBJ2-1, with 11 bases matching TRBD2. The V and J ends lost 2 bases and 9 bases, in that order; junction bases with no gene match: 3. CDR3 length: 14 residues. Germline CDR1 reads SGHTA; CDR2 reads FQGNSA. CDR3 sequence: CASSLTSGSSEQFF. CDR3 coding DNA: TGTGCCAGCAGCTTAACTAGCGGGAGTTCTGAGCAGTTCTTC.

V is TRBV6-6 and J is TRBJ2-3, with TRBD2 identical over 15 bases. J lost 6 bases, V lost 5 bases, and 6 bases had no gene match. CDR1 and CDR2 from the germline V gene are MNHNY and SVGAGI (reference sequence). CDR3 length: 16 amino acids. The CDR3: CASSQGTSGRTDTQYF. In DNA, the CDR3 is TGTGCCAGCAGTCAAGGGACTAGCGGGAGGACGGATACGCAGTATTTT.

The DNA of the CDR3 is TGTGCCAGCAGCTTCACGCCAGACAATGAGCAGTTCTTC. It translates to CASSFTPDNEQFF. The genes are TRBV7-2 and TRBJ2-1; D is unclear. CDR1 and CDR2 from the germline V gene are SGHTA and FQGNSA. Between the trimmed V and J ends, which lost 3 bases and 5 bases, there was a span of 8 bases. The length of the CDR3 is 13 residues.

V is TRBV13 and J is TRBJ2-1; 10 nucleotides agree with TRBD2. The germline gives CDR1 PRHDT, CDR2 FYEKMQ (reference sequence). The CDR3 length is 16 residues. After removal of 3 bases from V and 8 bases from J, the junction contained 10 bases not matched to a gene. The CDR3 reads CASSFSGRAFMDEQFF. DNA of the CDR3: TGTGCCAGCAGCTTCAGCGGGAGGGCCTTTATGGATGAGCAGTTCTTC.

The V gene is TRBV27, the J gene TRBJ2-7; 10 bases are a match to TRBD2. J was trimmed by 4 bases and V by 5 bases; bases with no gene match: 5. This CDR3 region has 14 residues. Germline V gene data show CDR1 as MNHEY and CDR2 as SMNVEV (reference sequence). CDR3 protein: CASSVLAGPYEQYF. In nucleotides, the CDR3 is TGTGCCAGCAGTGTACTAGCGGGACCTTACGAGCAGTACTTC.

The V gene is TRBV21-1, the J gene TRBJ1-5. TRBV21-1 is a recognized pseudogene. This CDR3 comprises 18 residues. CDR3 sequence (DNA): TGTGCCAGCAGCAAAGCGGGGTGGGGGGGTGTCTTAGGTCAGCCCCAGCATTTT. Protein product: CASSKAGWGGVLGQPQHF.

The CDR3 loop is CASSPTSSYNEQFF. CDR3 in DNA: TGTGCCAGCTCACCTACCAGCTCCTACAATGAGCAGTTCTTC. This chain links TRBV18 with TRBJ2-1, with D hard to call. Trimming took off 3 bases at V and 0 bases at J, with 6 bases between the two ends. The CDR3 spans 14 residues. CDR1 and CDR2 (germline): KGHSH, LQKENI.

This chain connects TRBV29-1 to TRBJ2-3; 7 bases are shared with TRBD2. J gave up 11 bases and V 4 bases, and 9 bases lay outside the gene matches. Germline CDR1 and CDR2: SQVTM and ANQGSEA. CDR3 length: 12 residues. Here the CDR3 DNA reads TGCAGCGTTGTAAAGCAGCGCGGGGGGCAGTATTTT. Its protein product is CSVVKQRGGQYF.

V usage is TRBV7-2 and J usage is TRBJ2-1; 13 positions agree with TRBD2. The CDR3 has 17 residues. V lost 4 bases to trimming and J lost 3 bases; unmatched junction nucleotides: 6. Germline CDR1 and CDR2: SGHTA and FQGNSA. The CDR3 protein is CASSSGTSGKSYNEQFF. The CDR3 region has the DNA TGTGCCAGCAGCTCCGGGACTAGCGGGAAAAGCTACAATGAGCAGTTCTTC.

The chain uses TRBV29-1 and TRBJ2-7; TRBD1 matches at 8 bases. This CDR3 is built from 14 residues. The germline CDR1 and CDR2 sequences are SQVTM and ANQGSEA. V lost 2 bases to trimming and J lost 6 bases; unmatched junction nucleotides: 9. The chain's CDR3 is CSVECGQGAPEQYF. The CDR3 coding sequence is TGCAGCGTTGAATGCGGGCAGGGGGCACCCGAGCAGTACTTC.

This chain uses TRBV9 with TRBJ2-3; 14 nucleotides align to TRBD2. The trim removed 4 bases at V and 1 base at J, leaving 2 bases unmatched. The CDR3 has 16 residues. Germline lookup yields CDR1 SGDLS and CDR2 YYNGEE. The CDR3 protein is CASSLGLAGGTDTQYF. Here the CDR3 DNA reads TGTGCCAGCAGCCTGGGACTAGCGGGGGGCACAGATACGCAGTATTTT.

This clone was recorded only once. The V gene is TRBV5-4, the J gene TRBJ2-1; perhaps TRBD1 as D (6 bases). The V and J ends lost 6 bases and 0 bases respectively, with 10 bases between them. Germline CDR1 is SGHNT and CDR2 is YYREEE (reference sequence). This CDR3 has 14 amino acids. The chain's CDR3 is CASTLTGSYNEQFF. CDR3 DNA: TGTGCCAGCACACTGACAGGCTCCTACAATGAGCAGTTCTTC.

This chain links TRBV6-1 with TRBJ1-1; 7 bases align to TRBD1. With 4 bases clipped from V and 1 base from J, the junction kept 9 bases outside the gene matches. The CDR3 runs to 16 residues. CDR1 MNHNS and CDR2 SASEGT come from the germline V gene. CDR3 in DNA: TGTGCCAGCAGTGTGACAGGGATCTCGGCGAACACTGAAGCTTTCTTT. Translated: CASSVTGISANTEAFF.

The chain couples TRBV7-9 to TRBJ1-1, with D possibly matching TRBD1 (5 bases). Germline V gene sequence: CDR1 SEHNR, CDR2 FQNEAQ (reference sequence). The CDR3 length is 16 residues. Trimming left V 4 bases short and J 5 bases short, with 20 bases between. The DNA for the CDR3 is TGTGCCAGCAGCTCGTTACAAGGGCAGGGAGGGACTGAAGCTTTCTTT. It translates to CASSSLQGQGGTEAFF. Variable domain in full (rest from reference TRBV7-9 and TRBJ1-1): DTGVSQNPRHKITKRGQNVTFRCDPISEHNRLYWYRQTLGQGPEFLTYFQNEAQLEKSRLLSDRFSAERPKGSFSTLEIQRTEQGDSAMYLCASSSLQGQGGTEAFFGQGTRLTVV.

The V and J genes are TRBV6-5 and TRBJ1-2; tentative D call: TRBD1 (5 bases). This CDR3 spans 15 amino acids. Trimming shortened V by 2 bases and J by 6 bases, and 16 bases separated the two germline ends. Germline lookup yields CDR1 MNHEY and CDR2 SVGAGI. The CDR3 protein is CASSYGPQGFHGYTF. The CDR3 DNA follows: TGTGCCAGCAGTTACGGGCCCCAGGGATTTCATGGCTACACCTTC.

The genes are TRBV25-1 and TRBJ1-2; no clear D. CDR1 and CDR2 from the germline V gene are MGHDK and SYGVNS. With 3 bases removed from V and 7 bases from J, the gap between germline ends came to 18 bases. This CDR3 has 15 amino acids. The CDR3 nucleotides read TGTGCCAGCAGTGATCGTCTCTCCCCTCGGGGTGGCTACACCTTC. It encodes CASSDRLSPRGGYTF.

The V call is TRBV4-3, the J call TRBJ1-4, with no clear D. V lost 0 bases, J lost 4 bases, and 6 bases lay in between. The CDR3 sequence is 14 residues long. The germline V gene encodes CDR1 LGHNA and CDR2 YSLEER. CDR3 sequence: CASSQDTYNEKLFF. The CDR3 DNA is TGCGCCAGCAGCCAAGATACCTATAATGAAAAACTGTTTTTT.

This clone was seen a handful of times. The chain uses TRBV5-4 and TRBJ2-5; TRBD1 is a possible D gene (6 bases). The CDR3 runs 13 residues. Deletions cut 3 bases from V and 4 bases from J, with 10 bases between. The germline V gene has CDR1 SGHNT and CDR2 YYREEE (reference sequence). CDR3 amino acids: CASSSTGVETQYF. The CDR3 nucleotides are TGTGCCAGCAGCTCGACAGGAGTAGAGACCCAGTACTTC.

V and J are TRBV30 and TRBJ1-2, with 9 bases that match TRBD1. This CDR3 contains 14 residues. V lost 5 bases and J lost 3; bases outside the gene matches: 7. The germline V gene has CDR1 GTSNPN and CDR2 SVGIG (reference sequence). CDR3 in DNA: TGTGCCTGGGGGCCCCGGACAGGGGACTATGGCTACACCTTC. Protein product: CAWGPRTGDYGYTF.

This chain links TRBV5-4 with TRBJ2-5, with 7 bases that match TRBD2. The ends lost 4 bases at V and 5 bases at J; junction bases unmatched: 5. Germline V CDR1 and CDR2: SGHNT, YYREEE (reference sequence). This CDR3 region has 13 residues. The CDR3 region is CASSPTSWETQYF. In nucleotides, the CDR3 is TGTGCCAGCAGCCCGACTAGCTGGGAGACCCAGTACTTC.